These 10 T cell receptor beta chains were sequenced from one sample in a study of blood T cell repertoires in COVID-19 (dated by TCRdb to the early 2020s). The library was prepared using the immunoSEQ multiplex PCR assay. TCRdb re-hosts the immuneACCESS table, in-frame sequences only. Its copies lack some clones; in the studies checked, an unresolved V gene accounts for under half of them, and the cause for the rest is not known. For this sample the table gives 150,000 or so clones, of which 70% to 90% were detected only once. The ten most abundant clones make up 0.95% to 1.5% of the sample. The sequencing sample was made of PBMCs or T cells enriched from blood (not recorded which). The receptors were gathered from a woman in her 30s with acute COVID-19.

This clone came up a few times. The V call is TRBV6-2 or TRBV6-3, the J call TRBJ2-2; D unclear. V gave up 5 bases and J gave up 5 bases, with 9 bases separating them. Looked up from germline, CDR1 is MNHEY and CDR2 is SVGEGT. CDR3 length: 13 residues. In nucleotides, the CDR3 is TGTGCCAGCAGTCCCCACGAGACCGGGGAGCTGTTTTTT. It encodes CASSPHETGELFF.

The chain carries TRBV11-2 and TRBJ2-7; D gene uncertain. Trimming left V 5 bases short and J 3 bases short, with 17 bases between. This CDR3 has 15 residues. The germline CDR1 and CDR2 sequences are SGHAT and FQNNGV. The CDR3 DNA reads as TGTGCCAGCAGCCCAGCCCCGGGTTCCATCTACGAGCAGTACTTC. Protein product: CASSPAPGSIYEQYF.

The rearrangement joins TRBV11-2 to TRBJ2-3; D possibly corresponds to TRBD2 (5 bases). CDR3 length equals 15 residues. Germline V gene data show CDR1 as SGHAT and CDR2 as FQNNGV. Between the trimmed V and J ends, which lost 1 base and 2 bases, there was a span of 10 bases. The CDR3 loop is CASSLVPGNTDTQYF. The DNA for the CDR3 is TGTGCCAGCAGCTTAGTGCCCGGGAACACAGATACGCAGTATTTT.

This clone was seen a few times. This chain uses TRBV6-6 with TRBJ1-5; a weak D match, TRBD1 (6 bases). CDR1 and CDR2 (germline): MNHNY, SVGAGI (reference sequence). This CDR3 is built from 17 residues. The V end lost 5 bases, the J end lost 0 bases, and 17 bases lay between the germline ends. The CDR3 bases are TGTGCCAGCAGTGGATCCTTAGGGGGTATTAGCAATCAGCCCCAGCATTTT. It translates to CASSGSLGGISNQPQHF.

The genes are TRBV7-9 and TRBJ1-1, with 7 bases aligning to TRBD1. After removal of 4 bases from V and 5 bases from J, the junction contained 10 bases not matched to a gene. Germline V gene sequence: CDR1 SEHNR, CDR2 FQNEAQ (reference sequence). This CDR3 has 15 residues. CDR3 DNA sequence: TGTGCCAGCAGCTCAGGGGGGACAGTGGGGACTGAAGCTTTCTTT. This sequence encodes CASSSGGTVGTEAFF.

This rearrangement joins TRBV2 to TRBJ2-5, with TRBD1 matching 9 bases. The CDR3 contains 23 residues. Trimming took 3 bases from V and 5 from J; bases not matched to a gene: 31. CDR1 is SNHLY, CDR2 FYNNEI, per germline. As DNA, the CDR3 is TGTGCCAGCAGTGAGGAGGACAGGGGAATTTCGCCTCGGACGGCTATGGACCTGGAGACCCAGTACTTC. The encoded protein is CASSEEDRGISPRTAMDLETQYF. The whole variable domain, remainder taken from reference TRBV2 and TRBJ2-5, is EPEVTQTPSHQVTQMGQEVILRCVPISNHLYFYWYRQILGQKVEFLVSFYNNEISEKSEIFDDQFSVERPDGSNFTLKIRSTKLEDSAMYFCASSEEDRGISPRTAMDLETQYFGPGTRLLVL.

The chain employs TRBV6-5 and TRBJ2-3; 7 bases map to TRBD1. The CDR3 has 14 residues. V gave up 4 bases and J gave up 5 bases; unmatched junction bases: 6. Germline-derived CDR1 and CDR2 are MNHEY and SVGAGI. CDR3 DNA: TGTGCCAGCAGTTCGTGGACAGGTGAAGATACGCAGTATTTT. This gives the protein CASSSWTGEDTQYF.

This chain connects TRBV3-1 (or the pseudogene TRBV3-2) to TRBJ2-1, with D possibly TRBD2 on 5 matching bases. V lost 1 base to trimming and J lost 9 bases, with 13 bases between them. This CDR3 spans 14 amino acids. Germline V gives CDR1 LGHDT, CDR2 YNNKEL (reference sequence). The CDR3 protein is CASSQVILGSEQFF. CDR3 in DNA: TGTGCCAGCAGCCAAGTCATACTAGGGAGTGAGCAGTTCTTC.

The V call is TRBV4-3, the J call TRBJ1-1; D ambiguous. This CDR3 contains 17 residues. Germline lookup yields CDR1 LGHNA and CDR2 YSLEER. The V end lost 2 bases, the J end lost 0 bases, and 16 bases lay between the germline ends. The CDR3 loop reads CASSQRTVRPMNTEAFF. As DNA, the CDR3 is TGCGCCAGCAGCCAACGCACGGTCCGCCCCATGAACACTGAAGCTTTCTTT.

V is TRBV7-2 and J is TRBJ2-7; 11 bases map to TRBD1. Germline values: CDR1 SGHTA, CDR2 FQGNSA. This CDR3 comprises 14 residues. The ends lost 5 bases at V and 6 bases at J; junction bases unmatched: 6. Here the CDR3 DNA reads TGTGCCAGCAGCCAAACCGGGACAGGGGGCGAGCAGTACTTC. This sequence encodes CASSQTGTGGEQYF.